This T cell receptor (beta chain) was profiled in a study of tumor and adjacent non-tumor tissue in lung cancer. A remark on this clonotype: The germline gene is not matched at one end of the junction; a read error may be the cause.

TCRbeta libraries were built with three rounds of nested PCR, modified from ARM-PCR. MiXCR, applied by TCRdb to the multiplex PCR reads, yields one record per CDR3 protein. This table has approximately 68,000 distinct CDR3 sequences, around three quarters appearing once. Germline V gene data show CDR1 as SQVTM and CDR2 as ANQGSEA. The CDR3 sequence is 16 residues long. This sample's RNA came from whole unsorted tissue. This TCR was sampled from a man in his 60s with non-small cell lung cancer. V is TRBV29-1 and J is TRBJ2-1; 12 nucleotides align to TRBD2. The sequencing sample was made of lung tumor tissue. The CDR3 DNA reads TGCAGCGTACTCTCTCTAGCGGGAGGGATCTACAATGAGCAGTTTTTC. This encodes CSVLSLAGGIYNEQFF.